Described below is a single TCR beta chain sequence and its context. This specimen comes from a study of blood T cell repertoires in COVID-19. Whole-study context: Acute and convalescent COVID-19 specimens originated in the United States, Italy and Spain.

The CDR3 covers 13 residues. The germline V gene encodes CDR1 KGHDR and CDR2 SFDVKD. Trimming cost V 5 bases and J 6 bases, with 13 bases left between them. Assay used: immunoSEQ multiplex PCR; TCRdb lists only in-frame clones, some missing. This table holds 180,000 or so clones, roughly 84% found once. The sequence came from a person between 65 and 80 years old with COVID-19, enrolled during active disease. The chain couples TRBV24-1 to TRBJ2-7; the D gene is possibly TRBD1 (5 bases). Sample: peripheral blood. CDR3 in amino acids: CATSATGWGEQYF. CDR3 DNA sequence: TGTGCCACCAGTGCTACAGGATGGGGCGAGCAGTACTTC.